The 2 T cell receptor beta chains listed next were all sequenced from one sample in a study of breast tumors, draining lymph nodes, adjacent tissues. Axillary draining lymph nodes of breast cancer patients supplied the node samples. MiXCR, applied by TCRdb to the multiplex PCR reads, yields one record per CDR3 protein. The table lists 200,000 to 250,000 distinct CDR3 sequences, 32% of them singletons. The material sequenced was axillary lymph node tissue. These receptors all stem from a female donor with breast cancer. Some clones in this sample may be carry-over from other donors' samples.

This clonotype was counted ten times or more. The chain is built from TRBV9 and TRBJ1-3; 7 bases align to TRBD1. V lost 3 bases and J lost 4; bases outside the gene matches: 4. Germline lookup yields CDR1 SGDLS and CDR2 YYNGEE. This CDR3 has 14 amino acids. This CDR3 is CASSGQGRGNTIYF. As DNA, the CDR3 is TGTGCCAGCAGCGGACAGGGAAGAGGAAACACCATATATTTT.

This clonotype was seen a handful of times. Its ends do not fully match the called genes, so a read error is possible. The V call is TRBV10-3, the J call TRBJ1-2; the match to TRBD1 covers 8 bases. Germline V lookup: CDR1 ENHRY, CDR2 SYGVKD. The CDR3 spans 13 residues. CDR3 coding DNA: TGTGCCATCAAAGGGACAGGACCCTATGGCCACACCTTC. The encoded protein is CAIKGTGPYGHTF.